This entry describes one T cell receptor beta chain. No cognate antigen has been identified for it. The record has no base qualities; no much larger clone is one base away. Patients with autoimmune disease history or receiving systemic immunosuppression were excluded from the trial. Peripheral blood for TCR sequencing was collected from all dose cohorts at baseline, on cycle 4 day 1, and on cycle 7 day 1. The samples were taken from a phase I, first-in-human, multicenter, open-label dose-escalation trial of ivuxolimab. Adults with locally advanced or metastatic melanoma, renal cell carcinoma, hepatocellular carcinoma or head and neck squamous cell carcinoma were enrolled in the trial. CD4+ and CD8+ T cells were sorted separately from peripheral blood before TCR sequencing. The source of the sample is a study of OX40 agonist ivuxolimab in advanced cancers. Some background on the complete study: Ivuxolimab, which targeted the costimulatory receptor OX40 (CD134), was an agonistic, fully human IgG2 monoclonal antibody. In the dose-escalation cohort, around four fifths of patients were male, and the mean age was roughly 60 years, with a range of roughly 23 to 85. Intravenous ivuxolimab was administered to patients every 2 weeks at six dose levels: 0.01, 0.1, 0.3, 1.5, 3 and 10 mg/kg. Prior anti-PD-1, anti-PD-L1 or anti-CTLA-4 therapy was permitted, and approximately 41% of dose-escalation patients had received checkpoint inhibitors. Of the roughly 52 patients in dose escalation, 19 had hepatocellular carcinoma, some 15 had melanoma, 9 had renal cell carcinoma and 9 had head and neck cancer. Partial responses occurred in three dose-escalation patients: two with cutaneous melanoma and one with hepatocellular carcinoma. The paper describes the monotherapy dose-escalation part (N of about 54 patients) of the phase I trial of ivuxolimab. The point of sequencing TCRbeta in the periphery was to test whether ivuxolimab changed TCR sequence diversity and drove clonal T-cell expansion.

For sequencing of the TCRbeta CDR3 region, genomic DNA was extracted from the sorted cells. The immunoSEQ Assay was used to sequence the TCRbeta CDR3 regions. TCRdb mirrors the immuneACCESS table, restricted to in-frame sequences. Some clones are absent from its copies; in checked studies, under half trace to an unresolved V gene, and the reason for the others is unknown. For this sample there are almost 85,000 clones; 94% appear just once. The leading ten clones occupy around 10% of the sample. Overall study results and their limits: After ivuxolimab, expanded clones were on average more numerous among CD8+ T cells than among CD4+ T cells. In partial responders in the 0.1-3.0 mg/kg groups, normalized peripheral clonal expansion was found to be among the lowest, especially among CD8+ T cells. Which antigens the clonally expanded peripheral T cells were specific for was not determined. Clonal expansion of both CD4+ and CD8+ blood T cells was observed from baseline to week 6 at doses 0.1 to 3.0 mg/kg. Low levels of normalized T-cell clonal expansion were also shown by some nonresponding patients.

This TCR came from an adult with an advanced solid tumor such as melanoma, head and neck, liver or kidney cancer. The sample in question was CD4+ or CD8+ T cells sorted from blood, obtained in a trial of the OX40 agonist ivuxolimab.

CDR3 protein: CASSPTSGSNEQFF. The nucleotides are TGTGCCAGCAGCCCGACTAGCGGATCCAATGAGCAGTTCTTC. The V gene is TRBV14 and the J gene is TRBJ2-1; 9 of the junction bases match TRBD2. The CDR3 has 14 amino acids, counting the end cysteine and phenylalanine. Of the read, only the CDR3 DNA is kept; its 42 bases are in frame from base 1. The junction shows trimming of 4 bases on V and 6 bases on J, and the gene matches do not reach 4 bases of it. The germline V gene provides CDR1 SGHDN and CDR2 FVKESK.